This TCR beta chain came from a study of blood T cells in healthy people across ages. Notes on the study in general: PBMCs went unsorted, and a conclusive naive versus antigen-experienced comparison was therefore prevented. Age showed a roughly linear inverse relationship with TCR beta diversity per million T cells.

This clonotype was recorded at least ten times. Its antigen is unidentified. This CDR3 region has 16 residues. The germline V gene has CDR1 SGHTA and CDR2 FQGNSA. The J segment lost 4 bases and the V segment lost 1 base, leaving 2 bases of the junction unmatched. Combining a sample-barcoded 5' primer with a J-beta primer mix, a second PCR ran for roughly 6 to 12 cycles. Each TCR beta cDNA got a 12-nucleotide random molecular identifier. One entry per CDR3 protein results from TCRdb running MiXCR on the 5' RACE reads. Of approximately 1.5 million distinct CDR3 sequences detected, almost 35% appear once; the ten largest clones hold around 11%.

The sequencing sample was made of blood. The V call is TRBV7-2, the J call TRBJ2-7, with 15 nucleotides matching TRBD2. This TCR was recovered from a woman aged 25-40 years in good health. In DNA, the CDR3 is TGTGCCAGCAGCTTAGGCGGGACTAGCGGGGGGTACGAGCAGTACTTC. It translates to CASSLGGTSGGYEQYF.